The 3 T cell receptor beta chains reported below all come from one sample, sequenced in a study of OX40 agonist ivuxolimab in advanced cancers. Profiled with immunoSEQ multiplex PCR; TCRdb holds only in-frame clones, not every one. The sample lists approximately 58,000 clones, around 85% occurring once. This specimen was CD4+ or CD8+ T cells sorted from blood, taken in a trial of the OX40 agonist ivuxolimab. The receptors derive from an adult with an advanced solid tumor such as melanoma, head and neck, liver or kidney cancer.

The chain uses TRBV7-3 and TRBJ2-1; tentatively, D is TRBD1 (6 bases). The CDR3 contains 14 residues. Germline CDR1 SGHTA, CDR2 FQGTGA. V lost 5 bases and J 5 bases, leaving 13 bases between the germline ends. CDR3 nucleotides: TGTGCCAGCAGCAAAGACAGGTTTAACAATGAGCAGTTCTTC. It is translated as CASSKDRFNNEQFF.

The rearrangement links TRBV11-3 to TRBJ2-2; possible D gene TRBD1, 5 bases. This CDR3 contains 13 residues. CDR1 and CDR2 (germline): SGHNT, YENEEA. V dropped 5 bases and J dropped 7 bases, with 11 bases sitting between them. CDR3: CASSHRGSGELFF. The CDR3 bases are TGTGCCAGCAGCCATAGGGGTAGCGGGGAGCTGTTTTTT.

The genes are TRBV7-8 and TRBJ2-1, with 9 bases that match TRBD2. The V and J ends lost 1 base and 4 bases, in that order; junction bases with no gene match: 8. The length of the CDR3 is 17 residues. The V gene's germline CDR1 is SGHVS and CDR2 FQNEAQ. Here the CDR3 reads CASSLGPLTSGYNEQFF. Written as DNA, the CDR3 is TGTGCCAGCAGCTTAGGGCCCCTGACTAGCGGATACAATGAGCAGTTCTTC.